This T cell receptor (beta chain) was obtained from a study of T cells after yellow fever vaccination. 5'RACE template switching produced TCR cDNA carrying a universal primer site and UMIs. TCRdb passed the 5' RACE reads through MiXCR, listing each CDR3 protein once. The sample carries around 250,000 distinct CDR3 sequences, 6% to 7.5% recorded once. There are many counts of this clonotype. Its antigen is unidentified. CDR1 SGHVS and CDR2 FNYEAQ come from the germline V gene. The CDR3 covers 15 residues. V lost 3 bases to trimming and J lost 0 bases; unmatched junction nucleotides: 4. Study outcomes and limitations: The bulk population could contribute abundant contaminating clonotypes to FACS-sorted repertoires.

Material: CD4+ T cells sorted from PBMCs, obtained 15 days after the yellow fever booster vaccination. This sequence joins TRBV7-6 and TRBJ2-7; TRBD2 matches 8 bases. This TCR came from a young man who received the YFV17D yellow fever vaccine. Here the CDR3 DNA reads TGTGCCAGCAGCTTCTCTAGCGGGCTCTCCTACGAGCAGTACTTC. Translating gives CASSFSSGLSYEQYF.